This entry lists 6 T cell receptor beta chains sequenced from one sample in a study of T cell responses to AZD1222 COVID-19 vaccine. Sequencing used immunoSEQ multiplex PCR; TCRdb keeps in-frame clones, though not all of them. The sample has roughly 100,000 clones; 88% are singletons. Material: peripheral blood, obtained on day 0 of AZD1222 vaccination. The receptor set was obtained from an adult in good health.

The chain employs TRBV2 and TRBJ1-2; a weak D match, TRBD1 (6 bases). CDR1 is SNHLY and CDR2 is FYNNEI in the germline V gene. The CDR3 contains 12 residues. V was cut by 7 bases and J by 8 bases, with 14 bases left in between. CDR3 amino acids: CASKWTDEGYTF. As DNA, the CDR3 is TGTGCCAGCAAATGGACAGACGAAGGCTACACCTTC.

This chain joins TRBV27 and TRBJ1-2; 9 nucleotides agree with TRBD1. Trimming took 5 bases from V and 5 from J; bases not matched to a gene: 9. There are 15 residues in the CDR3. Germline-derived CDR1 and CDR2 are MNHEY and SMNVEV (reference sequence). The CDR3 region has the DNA TGTGCCAGCAGTCCCGGGACAGGGTCAAAATATGGCTACACCTTC. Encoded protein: CASSPGTGSKYGYTF.

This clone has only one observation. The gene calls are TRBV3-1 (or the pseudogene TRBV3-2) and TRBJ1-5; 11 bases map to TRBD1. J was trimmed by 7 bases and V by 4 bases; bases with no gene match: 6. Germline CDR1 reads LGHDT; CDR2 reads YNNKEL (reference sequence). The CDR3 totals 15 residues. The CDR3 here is CASSPGQGAWQPQHF. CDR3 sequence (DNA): TGTGCCAGCAGCCCCGGACAGGGGGCATGGCAGCCCCAGCATTTT.

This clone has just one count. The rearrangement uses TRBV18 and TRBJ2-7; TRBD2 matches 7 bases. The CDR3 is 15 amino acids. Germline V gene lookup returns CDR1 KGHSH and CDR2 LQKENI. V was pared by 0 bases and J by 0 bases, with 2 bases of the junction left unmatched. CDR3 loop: CASSPPGGGSYEQYF. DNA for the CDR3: TGTGCCAGCTCACCACCGGGCGGGGGCTCCTACGAGCAGTACTTC.

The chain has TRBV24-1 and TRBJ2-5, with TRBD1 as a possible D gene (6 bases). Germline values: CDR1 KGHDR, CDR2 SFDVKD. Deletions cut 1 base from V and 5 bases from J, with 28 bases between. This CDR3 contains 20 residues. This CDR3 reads CATSDLGVGGRGTRRETQYF. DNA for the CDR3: TGTGCCACCAGTGATTTAGGCGTTGGGGGCAGAGGAACGCGGCGCGAGACCCAGTACTTC.

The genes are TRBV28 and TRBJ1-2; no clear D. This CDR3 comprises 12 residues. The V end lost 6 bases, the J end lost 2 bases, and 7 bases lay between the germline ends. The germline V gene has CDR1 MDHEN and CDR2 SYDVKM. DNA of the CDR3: TGTGCCAGCAGGACCCCCAACTATGGCTACACCTTC. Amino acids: CASRTPNYGYTF.